This entry lists 14 T cell receptor beta chains sequenced from one sample in a study of T cell responses to AZD1222 COVID-19 vaccine. The protocol was immunoSEQ multiplex PCR, while the TCRdb copy is restricted to in-frame clones and leaves out a portion. The sample includes some 81,000 clones, over 80% of them seen just once. The source was peripheral blood, collected 28 days after the second AZD1222 dose. The receptors here all came from an adult who received the AZD1222 COVID-19 vaccine.

The rearrangement uses TRBV5-1 and TRBJ1-2, with TRBD1 matching over 7 bases. The germline V gene has CDR1 SGHRS and CDR2 YFSETQ. The V segment lost 1 base and the J segment 4 bases; nucleotides outside the gene matches: 19. The CDR3 is 19 residues long. The CDR3 coding sequence is TGCGCCAGCAGCTTGTCCTTGGGGACAGCTATCCTTTCGGGCTATGGCTACACCTTC. It translates to CASSLSLGTAILSGYGYTF.

V usage is TRBV5-6 and J usage is TRBJ1-5, with 9 bases lining up with TRBD1. V gave up 4 bases and J gave up 9 bases; unmatched junction bases: 8. The CDR3 is 14 amino acids. Germline CDR1 SGHDT, CDR2 YYEEEE. The CDR3 protein is CASSEGQGITPQHF. The CDR3 nucleotides are TGTGCCAGCAGCGAAGGACAGGGGATCACGCCCCAGCATTTT.

This chain joins TRBV7-9 and TRBJ1-3; D is ambiguous. CDR1 and CDR2 (germline): SEHNR, FQNEAQ (reference sequence). The CDR3 is 15 amino acids. V lost 0 bases and J lost 3, with 9 bases in between. The CDR3 coding sequence is TGTGCCAGCAGCTTAGCATTAGCGAATGGAAACACCATATATTTT. It yields the protein CASSLALANGNTIYF. Supplemented by reference TRBV7-9 and TRBJ1-3, the full variable domain reads DTGVSQNPRHKITKRGQNVTFRCDPISEHNRLYWYRQTLGQGPEFLTYFQNEAQLEKSRLLSDRFSAERPKGSFSTLEIQRTEQGDSAMYLCASSLALANGNTIYFGEGSWLTVV.

V gene TRBV7-3 combines with J gene TRBJ1-1; D ambiguous. V was trimmed by 1 base and J by 1 base, leaving 4 bases between them. The CDR3 loop spans 13 amino acids. CDR1 and CDR2 from the germline V gene are SGHTA and FQGTGA. The CDR3 bases are TGTGCCAGCAGCTTAAACGGGAACACTGAAGCTTTCTTT. Translating it yields CASSLNGNTEAFF. The variable domain in full, with the rest retrieved from reference TRBV7-3 and TRBJ1-1, is GAGVSQTPSNKVTEKGKYVELRCDPISGHTALYWYRQSLGQGPEFLIYFQGTGAADDSGLPNDRFFAVRPEGSVSTLKIQRTERGDSAVYLCASSLNGNTEAFFGQGTRLTVV.

This clone appeared a single time. V is TRBV11-2 and J is TRBJ1-1; D may be TRBD1 (5 bases). CDR1 is SGHAT, CDR2 FQNNGV, per germline. The V gene lost 5 bases and the J gene lost 2 bases, with 12 bases spanning the gap. This CDR3 contains 14 residues. The CDR3 loop reads CASSLSTANTEAFF. CDR3 DNA: TGTGCCAGCAGCCTCTCGACAGCTAACACTGAAGCTTTCTTT.

This rearrangement joins TRBV6-5 to TRBJ1-4; no clear D gene. The V gene's germline CDR1 is MNHEY and CDR2 SVGAGI. The V end was cut by 5 bases, the J end by 2 bases, with 9 bases between. The CDR3 is 14 residues long. The CDR3 loop is CASSPHATNEKLFF. The CDR3 DNA reads TGTGCCAGCAGTCCCCATGCCACTAATGAAAAACTGTTTTTT.

V gene TRBV7-3 combines with J gene TRBJ2-7; perhaps TRBD2 as D (6 bases). V was clipped by 3 bases and J by 6 bases, with 18 bases between them. The CDR3 spans 15 residues. In germline, CDR1 is SGHTA, CDR2 FQGTGA. DNA of the CDR3: TGTGCCAGCAGCTTTCGAATAGCGGCTGAGGGCGAGCAGTACTTC. Its translation is CASSFRIAAEGEQYF.

This clone appeared a single time. J is TRBJ2-2 and V is TRBV18; a weak D match, TRBD1 (6 bases). Looked up from germline, CDR1 is KGHSH and CDR2 is LQKENI. This CDR3 is 13 amino acids long. V dropped 7 bases and J dropped 7 bases, with 13 bases sitting between them. CDR3 in amino acids: CASYRDQVGELFF. The DNA for the CDR3 is TGTGCCAGCTACAGGGATCAGGTCGGGGAGCTGTTTTTT.

The rearrangement joins TRBV5-1 to TRBJ2-1; 10 nucleotides align to TRBD2. V lost 7 bases and J lost 3; bases outside the gene matches: 7. Germline-derived CDR1 and CDR2 are SGHRS and YFSETQ. The CDR3 spans 15 residues. CDR3 coding DNA: TGCGCCAGCCGCTCTAGCGGGAGCATCTACAATGAGCAGTTCTTC. Its protein product is CASRSSGSIYNEQFF.

This chain connects TRBV25-1 to TRBJ1-1; 7 bases match TRBD1. The CDR3 has 13 residues. The V gene's germline CDR1 is MGHDK and CDR2 SYGVNS. Trimming took 6 bases from V and 5 from J; bases not matched to a gene: 6. This chain's CDR3 is CASRYRGGTEAFF. The CDR3 coding sequence is TGTGCCAGCAGATACAGGGGAGGAACTGAAGCTTTCTTT.

This chain uses TRBV9 with TRBJ1-1; the match to TRBD1 covers 12 bases. Germline V gene sequence: CDR1 SGDLS, CDR2 YYNGEE. The CDR3 loop spans 17 amino acids. V lost 0 bases, J lost 5 bases, and 8 bases stayed unmatched. The CDR3 reads CASSVGGQGARRTEAFF. For the CDR3, the DNA is TGTGCCAGCAGCGTAGGGGGACAGGGGGCCCGGCGGACTGAAGCTTTCTTT. Variable domain in full (rest from reference TRBV9 and TRBJ1-1): DSGVTQTPKHLITATGQRVTLRCSPRSGDLSVYWYQQSLDQGLQFLIQYYNGEERAKGNILERFSAQQFPDLHSELNLSSLELGDSALYFCASSVGGQGARRTEAFFGQGTRLTVV.

The V and J genes are TRBV7-2 and TRBJ1-4, with D uncertain. CDR3 length: 13 amino acids. Germline V CDR1 and CDR2: SGHTA, FQGNSA. V lost 1 base and J 8 bases, leaving 8 bases between the germline ends. The CDR3 spells CASSLGVWEKLFF. Written as DNA, the CDR3 is TGTGCCAGCAGCTTAGGGGTTTGGGAAAAACTGTTTTTT.

The genes are TRBV15 and TRBJ2-1, with 10 bases matching TRBD1. This CDR3 spans 16 amino acids. V shed 1 base, J shed 6 bases, and the junction held 6 bases outside the gene matches. Germline CDR1 LNHNV, CDR2 YYDKDF (reference sequence). For the CDR3, the DNA is TGTGCCACCAGCAGAGGTATGACAGGGGGCCGCAATGAGCAGTTCTTC. Its protein product is CATSRGMTGGRNEQFF.

The chain joins TRBV18 to TRBJ1-1; possibly TRBD1 for D (5 bases). Trimming took 4 bases from V and 0 from J, leaving 12 bases between them. The CDR3 extends over 15 amino acids. Germline V gene sequence: CDR1 KGHSH, CDR2 LQKENI. The CDR3 is CASSRGEGMNTEAFF. DNA of the CDR3: TGTGCCAGCTCACGCGGGGAGGGGATGAACACTGAAGCTTTCTTT.